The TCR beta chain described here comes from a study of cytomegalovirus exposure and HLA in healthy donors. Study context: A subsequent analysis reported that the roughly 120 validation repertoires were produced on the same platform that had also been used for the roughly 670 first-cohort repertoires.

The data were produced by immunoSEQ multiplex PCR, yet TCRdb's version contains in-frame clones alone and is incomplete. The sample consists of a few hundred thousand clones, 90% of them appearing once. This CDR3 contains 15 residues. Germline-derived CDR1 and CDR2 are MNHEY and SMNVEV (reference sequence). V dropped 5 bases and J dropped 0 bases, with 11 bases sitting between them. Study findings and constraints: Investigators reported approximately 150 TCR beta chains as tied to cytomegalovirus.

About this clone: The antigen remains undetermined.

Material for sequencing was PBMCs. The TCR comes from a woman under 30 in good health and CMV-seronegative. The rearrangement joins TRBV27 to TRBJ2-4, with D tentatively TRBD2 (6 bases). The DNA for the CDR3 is TGTGCCAGCAGTCCGGACTACTTAGCCAAAAACATTCAGTACTTC. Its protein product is CASSPDYLAKNIQYF.